This TCR beta chain was found in a study of blood T cells in healthy people across ages. Overall study context: In model experiments, template switching was able to capture about one barcoded beta molecule for every two T cells that were present.

From germline, CDR1 is SGHTA and CDR2 FQGNSA. The CDR3 consists of 13 residues. The authors ran a second PCR of about 7 to 11 cycles using a sample-barcoded 5' primer and a J-beta primer mix. Template switching added a 12-random-nucleotide identifier to every cDNA molecule. TCRdb re-called the 5' RACE reads through MiXCR, storing one row per CDR3 protein. The sample consists of approximately 800,000 distinct CDR3 sequences, 55% to 75% of them appearing once. Study-wide findings and caveats: Diversity of TCR beta per million T cells declined in a roughly linear way with age.

This clonotype appeared a few times. Its antigen is unknown. The chain couples TRBV7-2 to TRBJ2-7, with D perhaps matching TRBD1 (6 bases). The J call may not be correct, given that the DNA end is closer to TRBJ2-5. The sequence derives from a man under 40 in good health. Specimen: blood. In nucleotides, the CDR3 is TGTGCCAGCAGCCCGGGACAAGTAGAGACCCAGTACTTC. Its protein is CASSPGQVETQYF.